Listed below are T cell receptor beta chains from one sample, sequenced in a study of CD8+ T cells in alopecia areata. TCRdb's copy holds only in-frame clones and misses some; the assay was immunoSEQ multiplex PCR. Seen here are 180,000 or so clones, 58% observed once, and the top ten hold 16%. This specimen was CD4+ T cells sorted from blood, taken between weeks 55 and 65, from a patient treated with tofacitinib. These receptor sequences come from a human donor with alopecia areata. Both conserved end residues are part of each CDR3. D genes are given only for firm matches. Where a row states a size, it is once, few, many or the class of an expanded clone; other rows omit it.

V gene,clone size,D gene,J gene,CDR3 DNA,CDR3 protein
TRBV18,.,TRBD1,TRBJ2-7,TGTGCCAGCTCACCAGGGCAGGGACAGGGCTCCCACGAGCAGTACTTC,CASSPGQGQGSHEQYF
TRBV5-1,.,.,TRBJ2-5,TGCGCCAGCAGCTGGAGTGCTCAAGAGACCCAGTACTTC,CASSWSAQETQYF
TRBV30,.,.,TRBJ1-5,TGTGCCTGGAGTGACAGGCTGAACCAGCCCCAGCATTTT,CAWSDRLNQPQHF
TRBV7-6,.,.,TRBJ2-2,TGTGCCAGCAGCTTACCGCCGGGGGTTGAAGCAGAGCTGTTTTTT,CASSLPPGVEAELFF
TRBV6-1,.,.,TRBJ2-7,TGTGCCAGCACCGAGGGCAGCCATTACATCTACGAGCAGTACTTC,CASTEGSHYIYEQYF
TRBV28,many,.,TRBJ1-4,TGTGCCAGCCGTGCAGGGAAGGAAAAACTGTTTTTT,CASRAGKEKLFF
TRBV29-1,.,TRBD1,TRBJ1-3,TGCAGCGTTTCTCAGGGGGGTGGAAACACCATATATTTT,CSVSQGGGNTIYF
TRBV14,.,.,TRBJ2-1,TGTGCCAGCAGCCCCTTCCAAAATGAGCAGTTCTTC,CASSPFQNEQFF
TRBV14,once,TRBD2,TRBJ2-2,TGTGCCAGCAGCCAAGTCGTTTCTAGCGGGGGGAATCCCACCGGGGAGCTGTTTTTT,CASSQVVSSGGNPTGELFF
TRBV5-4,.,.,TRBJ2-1,TGTGCCAGCACCGTTGAGCCGCTACTAAACAATGAGCAGTTCTTC,CASTVEPLLNNEQFF
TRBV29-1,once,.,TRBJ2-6,TGCAGCGTTGGCCCAGGGTTCGAGGGGGCCAACGTCCTGACTTTC,CSVGPGFEGANVLTF
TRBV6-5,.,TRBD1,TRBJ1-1,TGTGCCAGCAGTGTTACCTCAGGGGGCGTCACTGAAGCTTTCTTT,CASSVTSGGVTEAFF
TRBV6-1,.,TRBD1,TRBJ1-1,TGTGCCAGTTCGTGGGACAGATTGAACACTGAAGCTTTCTTT,CASSWDRLNTEAFF
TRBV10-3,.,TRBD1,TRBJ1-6,TGTGCCATCAGTGAGTTCTTGACAGGGGAGGTTTCACCCCTCCACTTT,CAISEFLTGEVSPLHF
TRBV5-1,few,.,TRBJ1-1,TGCGCCAGCAGCTGGGAGTCGCGGGGGGCGGCTTTCTTT,CASSWESRGAAFF
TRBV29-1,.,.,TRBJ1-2,TGCAGCGCAGAAAGCTGGAACTATGGCTACACCTTC,CSAESWNYGYTF
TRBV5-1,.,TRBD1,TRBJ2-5,TGCGCCAGCAGCCCCGGGACAGCCAAAGAGACCCAGTACTTC,CASSPGTAKETQYF
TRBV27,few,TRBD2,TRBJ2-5,TGTGCCAGCAGTTTCTCGACTAGCGGGGGGGCTGAGACCCAGTACTTC,CASSFSTSGGAETQYF
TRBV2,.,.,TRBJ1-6,TGTGCCAGCAGTGCCAGGATGGGCAATTCACCCCTCCACTTT,CASSARMGNSPLHF
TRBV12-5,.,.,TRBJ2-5,TGTGCTAGTGGTTTGGAGGAGGAGACCCAGTACTTC,CASGLEEETQYF
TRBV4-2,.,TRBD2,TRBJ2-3,TGTGCCAGCAGCTACTCTAGCGGGGTCAGCACAGATACGCAGTATTTT,CASSYSSGVSTDTQYF
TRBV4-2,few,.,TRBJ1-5,TGTGCCAGCAGCCAAGATTTTATCCAGCCCCAGCATTTT,CASSQDFIQPQHF